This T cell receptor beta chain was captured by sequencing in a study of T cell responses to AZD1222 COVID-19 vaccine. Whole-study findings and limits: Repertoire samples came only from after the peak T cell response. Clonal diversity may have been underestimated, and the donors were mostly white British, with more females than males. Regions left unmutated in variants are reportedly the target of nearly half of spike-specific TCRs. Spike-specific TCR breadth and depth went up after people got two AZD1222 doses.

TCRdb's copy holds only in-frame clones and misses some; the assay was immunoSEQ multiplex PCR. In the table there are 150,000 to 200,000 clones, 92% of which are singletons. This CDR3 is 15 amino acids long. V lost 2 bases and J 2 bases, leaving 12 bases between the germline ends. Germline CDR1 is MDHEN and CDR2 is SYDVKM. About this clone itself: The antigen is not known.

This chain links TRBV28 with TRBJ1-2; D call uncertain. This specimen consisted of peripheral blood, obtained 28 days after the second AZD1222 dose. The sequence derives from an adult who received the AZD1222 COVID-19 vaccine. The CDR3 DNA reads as TGTGCCAGCAGTTTACCCAGGACGGGGAACTATGGCTACACCTTC. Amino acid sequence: CASSLPRTGNYGYTF.